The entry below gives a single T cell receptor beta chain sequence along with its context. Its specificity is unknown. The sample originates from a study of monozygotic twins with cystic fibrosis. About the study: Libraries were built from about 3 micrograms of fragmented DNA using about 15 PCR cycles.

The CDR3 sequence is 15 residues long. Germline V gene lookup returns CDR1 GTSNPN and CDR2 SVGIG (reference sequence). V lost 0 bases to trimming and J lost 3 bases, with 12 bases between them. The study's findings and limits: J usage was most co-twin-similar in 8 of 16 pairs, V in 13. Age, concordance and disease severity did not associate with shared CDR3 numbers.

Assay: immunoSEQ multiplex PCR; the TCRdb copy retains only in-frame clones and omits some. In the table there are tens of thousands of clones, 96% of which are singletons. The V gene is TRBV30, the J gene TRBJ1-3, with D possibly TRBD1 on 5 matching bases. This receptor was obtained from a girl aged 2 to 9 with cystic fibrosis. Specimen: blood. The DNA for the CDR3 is TGTGCCTGGAGTGTACGGCAGGGTGGTGGAAACACCATATATTTT. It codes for CAWSVRQGGGNTIYF.